This T cell receptor (beta chain) was recovered during a study of chemoradiotherapy in HPV16-positive cancers. Study-level information: Candidate HPV-specific T-cell clones and common TCR motifs came from functional assays in a couple of HPV16-positive patients. Whole-study findings and limits: Only a couple of HPV16-positive patients supplied the functional HPV-specificity definition. Candidate HPV-specific clones and E7-related TCR motifs grew in tumor during treatment. For HPV16-positive patients, expanding HPV-responsive T cells associated with longer recurrence-free survival.

Data came from immunoSEQ multiplex PCR; TCRdb stores just in-frame clones and leaves some out. The sample has about 14,000 clones; about nine tenths are singletons. A remark on this clone: What it binds is unknown.

The ends were cut back, 3 bases at V and 2 bases at J, with 11 bases in the middle. Per germline, CDR1 ENHRY and CDR2 SYGVKD. The CDR3 has 15 amino acids. Sequenced here: blood, sampled from a patient who underwent chemoradiotherapy. The genes are TRBV10-3 and TRBJ2-1; tentatively, D is TRBD2 (7 bases). The sequence was obtained from a human donor with HPV-associated anogenital cancer. The CDR3 nucleotides read TGTGCCATCAGTGAAGGCGGGGGCACCTACAATGAGCAGTTCTTC. It encodes CAISEGGGTYNEQFF.